The 2 T cell receptor beta chains presented below share a single source sample, sequenced in a study of CD8 T cells in ankylosing spondylitis. Notes on the study in general: Roughly eight highly homologous variants made up a TCR beta motif that seemed to typify ankylosing spondylitis blood.

TCRdb analysed the 5' RACE reads with MiXCR anew, one entry per CDR3 protein. The table lists over 450,000 distinct CDR3 sequences, about 13% of them singletons, with about 6.5% in the top ten. No antigen has been identified for these receptors. The sequencing sample was made of blood, either unsorted or a sorted T cell fraction (not recorded which). All receptors come from a male donor with ankylosing spondylitis.

The table lists this clonotype with a few counts. The chain combines TRBV5-1 with TRBJ2-1; unclear D gene. Germline values: CDR1 SGHRS, CDR2 YFSETQ. The CDR3 runs to 17 residues. V was trimmed by 0 bases and J by 0 bases, leaving 13 bases between them. The CDR3 coding sequence is TGCGCCAGCAGCTTGGGGACGTATAGAAGCTCCTACAATGAGCAGTTCTTC. Amino acids: CASSLGTYRSSYNEQFF.

The table lists this clonotype with many counts. This chain links TRBV24-1 with TRBJ2-1; 8 bases align to TRBD1. The CDR3 contains 16 residues. V was pared by 3 bases and J by 7 bases, with 10 bases of the junction left unmatched. The germline CDR1 and CDR2 sequences are KGHDR and SFDVKD. CDR3 bases: TGTGCCACCAGTGATCAGACAGGGGTGTTATGGAATGAGCAGTTCTTC. Residues: CATSDQTGVLWNEQFF.